Listed below are T cell receptor beta chains from one sample, sequenced in a study of blood T cell repertoires in COVID-19. Sequencing used immunoSEQ multiplex PCR; TCRdb keeps in-frame clones, though not all of them. The sample lists 310,000 or so clones; approximately 90% were seen once. Sequencing was done on a sample of PBMCs or T cells enriched from blood (not recorded which). These receptor sequences come from a woman aged 18 to 35 who had recovered from COVID-19. CDR3s include the opening cysteine and the closing phenylalanine or tryptophan. The D gene is left open where the match is weak. Size is stated for part of the rows, as once, few or many counts, or as a class when the clone is expanded.

cdr3_nt cdr3_aa clone_size d_call j_call v_call
TGCGCCAGCAGCCGGTACGGGGAGACTGAAGCTTTCTTT CASSRYGETEAFF . . TRBJ1-1 TRBV5-1
TGTGCCATCCAAACAGGGGACAATACCGGGGAGCTGTTTTTT CAIQTGDNTGELFF . TRBD1 TRBJ2-2 TRBV6-5
TGTGCCAGCAGTTTCCTCTACGAGCAGTACTTC CASSFLYEQYF . . TRBJ2-7 TRBV2
TGTGCCGCCGGAGGGCCCTATGGCTACACCTTC CAAGGPYGYTF . . TRBJ1-2 TRBV7-9
TGTGCCAGCAGGAGGGACAGTTCAAATGAAAAACTGTTTTTT CASRRDSSNEKLFF . TRBD1 TRBJ1-4 TRBV7-9
TGTGCCAGCAGCATACCGGGACAGGGATCCTACAATGAGCAGTTCTTC CASSIPGQGSYNEQFF . TRBD1 TRBJ2-1 TRBV5-4
TGTGCCAGCTCGCATCGGAATTCGGCGGGGTCCTACAATGAGCAGTTCTTC CASSHRNSAGSYNEQFF . . TRBJ2-1 TRBV18
TGTGCCAGCGCCGACCCGGGATCCTACTCCTATGGCTACACCTTC CASADPGSYSYGYTF . . TRBJ1-2 TRBV3-1/TRBV3-2
TGTGCCAGTAGTACCCTATTGAATCAGCCCCAGCATTTT CASSTLLNQPQHF . . TRBJ1-5 TRBV19
TGTGCCAGCTCACCGGCGACAGGGGAGGGCTACACCTTC CASSPATGEGYTF . TRBD1 TRBJ1-2 TRBV18
TGTGCCAGCAGTGAATGGCAGGGGACGAACACTGAAGCTTTCTTT CASSEWQGTNTEAFF . . TRBJ1-1 TRBV6-1
TGTGCCAGCACCCCGGACAGGAACTACAATGAGCAGTTCTTC CASTPDRNYNEQFF . TRBD1 TRBJ2-1 TRBV5-4
TGCGCCAGCAGCCAAGGGACAGGCGATAACTATGGCTACACCTTC CASSQGTGDNYGYTF . TRBD1 TRBJ1-2 TRBV4-1
TGTGCCAGCAGCTCGCAACAGGGTCAATGGGCTGAAGCTTTCTTT CASSSQQGQWAEAFF . . TRBJ1-1 TRBV7-9
TGCGCCAGCAGCCCGACAGACCTAAATTCACCCCTCCACTTT CASSPTDLNSPLHF . . TRBJ1-6 TRBV4-1
TGTGCCAGCTCACCCGGGGGGGCTCGCGGCTACACCTTC CASSPGGARGYTF . . TRBJ1-2 TRBV18
TGTGCCAGCACCATGTCACAGGGTGTTCGTAGTGGCTACACCTTC CASTMSQGVRSGYTF . . TRBJ1-2 TRBV6-5
TGTGCCAGCAGCCCTGGGACAGAGAATGGCTACACCTTC CASSPGTENGYTF . TRBD1 TRBJ1-2 TRBV5-6
TGCAGTGCTCGGCCAGCGGAGGAGCAGTACTTC CSARPAEEQYF once . TRBJ2-7 TRBV20-1
TGTGCCAGCAGCGTAGAACCCAAGTGTCAGGGGCATCGTTCCTACGAGCAGTACTTC CASSVEPKCQGHRSYEQYF . . TRBJ2-7 TRBV9
TGTGCCAGCAGACCCGGAGTAAGCCGCTCACCTGAAGCTTTCTTT CASRPGVSRSPEAFF once . TRBJ1-1 TRBV6-5
TGCAGCGTCGTTGTTATTAGAGATACGCAGTATTTT CSVVVIRDTQYF . . TRBJ2-3 TRBV29-1